This TCR beta chain was found in a study of vaccination and CD4 T cells after COVID-19. Study-level background: Ranging from 14 to 241, the interval between dose two and post-vaccine sampling had a median of 72 days. The cells were exposed to overlapping spike peptides originating from SARS-CoV-2, HCoV-NL63, HCoV-OC43 and HCoV-229E for stimulation.

Sequencing of DNA taken from cultured CD4+ T cells relied on the Oncomine TCR Beta short-read assay. TCRdb independently ran MiXCR on the PCR reads; one entry per CDR3 protein. The data hold about 14,000 distinct CDR3 sequences, with around 40% observed a single time. The V gene's germline CDR1 is DFQATT and CDR2 SNEGSKA (reference sequence). This CDR3 spans 14 amino acids. Points on this clonotype: The antigen is not known. One end of the junction is discordant with germline, which a read error may explain.

Specified treatment: roughly 10-day PBMC culture with coronavirus spike peptide pools or control peptides (ViraFEST assay). ViraFEST grew antigen-specific T cells using peptide pools, then sequenced TCRs. A half-volume replacement of the medium with fresh IL-2 medium was performed on days 3 and 7. The rearrangement links TRBV20-1 to TRBJ1-2, with D maybe TRBD1 (6 bases). The TCR was taken from a human donor who had recovered from COVID-19. The sequencing sample was made of CD4+ T cells from blood, cultured in vitro. The CDR3 DNA reads as TGCAGTGCCAGAGCCAGGACAGCGTTATATGGCTACACCTTC. Protein product: CSARARTALYGYTF.